This record covers a single T cell receptor beta chain. Its target is not known. This entry is derived from a study of OX40 agonist ivuxolimab in advanced cancers. As for the study in general: Partial responses were achieved by three patients: one hepatocellular carcinoma, two cutaneous melanoma. General study results and limits: Specificity for antigen went undetermined in the expanded peripheral T cells. Among the lowest peripheral clonal expansion occurred in 0.1-3.0 mg/kg partial responders. On average, a greater number of expanded clones characterised CD8+ T cells relative to CD4+.

The V gene's germline CDR1 is SGHTA and CDR2 FQGNSA. The V end was cut by 8 bases, the J end by 4 bases, with 20 bases between. The CDR3 totals 15 residues. Only in-frame clones appear in the TCRdb table, and some are missing; sequencing was by immunoSEQ multiplex PCR. The sample yields approximately 99,000 clones, around 90% seen once. This rearrangement joins TRBV7-2 to TRBJ2-5; unclear D gene. This TCR was recovered from an adult with an advanced solid tumor such as melanoma, head and neck, liver or kidney cancer. The sequencing here drew on CD4+ or CD8+ T cells sorted from blood, taken in a trial of the OX40 agonist ivuxolimab. In nucleotides, the CDR3 is TGTGCCAGCCGCCGTTTCTCGGCCTCGCGAGAGACCCAGTACTTC. Protein: CASRRFSASRETQYF.